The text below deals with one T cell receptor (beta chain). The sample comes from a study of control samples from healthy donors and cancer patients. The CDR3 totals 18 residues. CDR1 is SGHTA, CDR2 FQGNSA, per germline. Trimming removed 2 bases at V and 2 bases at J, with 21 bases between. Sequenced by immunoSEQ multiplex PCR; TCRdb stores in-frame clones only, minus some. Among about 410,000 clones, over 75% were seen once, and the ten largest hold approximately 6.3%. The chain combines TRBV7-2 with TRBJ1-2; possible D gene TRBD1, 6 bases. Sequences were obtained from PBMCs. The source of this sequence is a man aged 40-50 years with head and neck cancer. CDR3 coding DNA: TGTGCCAGCAGCTTAAACGCTGCACAGGGCTTTGGAAACTATGGCTACACCTTC. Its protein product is CASSLNAAQGFGNYGYTF.